The clone carrying this T cell receptor (beta chain) was detected a few times. Its antigen is undetermined. The sample carries other DNA sequences with the same CDR3. This entry comes from a study of beta chain features in type 1 diabetes. Findings and limits, study-wide: The influence of HLA type on TCRB rearrangement stayed undetermined.

Expressed TCRB transcripts were sequenced, since all the RNA that had been isolated was reverse transcribed. Libraries were prepared by immunoSEQ multiplex PCR; TCRdb keeps only in-frame clonotypes and omits some of them. This sample carries 620,000 or so clones, roughly 16% of them seen once, and the ten largest clones take approximately 0.087%. The germline V gene encodes CDR1 ENHRY and CDR2 SYGVKD. The CDR3 consists of 16 residues. V lost 3 bases, J lost 4 bases, and 10 bases stayed unmatched. The J gene is TRBJ2-7, the V gene TRBV10-3; the match to TRBD1 covers 9 bases. The specimen sequenced was naive CD4+ T cells from blood. The TCR comes from a man aged 18 to 29 in good health. CDR3 bases: TGTGCCATCAGTGACCTCGGACAGGGGCGTGGTTACGAGCAGTACTTC. Its translation is CAISDLGQGRGYEQYF.